The rows below give T cell receptor beta chains drawn from one sample of a study of T-cell memory formation after mild COVID-19. TCRdb re-called the 5' RACE reads through MiXCR, storing one row per CDR3 protein. The table has roughly 400,000 distinct CDR3 sequences, 20% to 25% seen once. The source material was PBMCs or a T cell subset sorted from them (not recorded which). The receptors originated from an adult woman who had mild COVID-19 (a few samples of this study predate the infection). Cell type and time point are not known. CDR3s include the opening cysteine and the closing phenylalanine or tryptophan. The order of the fields is CDR3 protein, CDR3 DNA, V gene, J gene, clone size, D gene. D genes are given only for firm matches. Some rows mark clone size as missing; the rest say once, few, many or name a class of expanded clone.

CDR3 protein: CASSAPSRGLGETQYF
CDR3 DNA: TGTGCCAGCAGCGCACCCTCACGGGGGCTAGGGGAGACCCAGTACTTC
V gene: TRBV9
J gene: TRBJ2-5
clone size: .
D gene: .

CDR3 protein: CASSVEGGIVETQYF
CDR3 DNA: TGTGCCAGCAGCGTAGAAGGGGGGATTGTGGAGACCCAGTACTTC
V gene: TRBV9
J gene: TRBJ2-5
clone size: few
D gene: .

CDR3 protein: CASSHRDRVGQQYF
CDR3 DNA: TGTGCCAGCAGCCACCGGGACAGGGTCGGGCAGCAGTACTTC
V gene: TRBV14
J gene: TRBJ2-7
clone size: .
D gene: TRBD1

CDR3 protein: CASSQRSTIYF
CDR3 DNA: TGTGCCAGCAGTCAACGGAGCACCATATATTTT
V gene: TRBV14
J gene: TRBJ1-3
clone size: .
D gene: .

CDR3 protein: CASSLSWGPGNTIYF
CDR3 DNA: TGTGCCAGCAGCCTTTCGTGGGGCCCTGGAAACACCATATATTTT
V gene: TRBV7-8
J gene: TRBJ1-3
clone size: .
D gene: .

CDR3 protein: CSVGTGGYEQYF
CDR3 DNA: TGCAGCGTGGGGACAGGGGGGTACGAGCAGTACTTC
V gene: TRBV29-1
J gene: TRBJ2-7
clone size: few
D gene: TRBD1

CDR3 protein: CASSEQDPNTDTQYF
CDR3 DNA: TGTGCCAGCAGTGAACAAGATCCAAACACAGATACGCAGTATTTT
V gene: TRBV2
J gene: TRBJ2-3
clone size: few
D gene: .

CDR3 protein: CASSSGTNTLANYGYTF
CDR3 DNA: TGTGCCAGCAGTTCCGGGACAAACACCCTAGCTAACTATGGCTACACCTTC
V gene: TRBV25-1
J gene: TRBJ1-2
clone size: .
D gene: .

CDR3 protein: CASSQVTGSETQYF
CDR3 DNA: TGCGCCAGCAGCCAAGTCACAGGGTCGGAGACCCAGTACTTC
V gene: TRBV4-1
J gene: TRBJ2-5
clone size: .
D gene: .

CDR3 protein: CASSPSGQADTQYF
CDR3 DNA: TGTGCCAGCTCACCATCCGGACAAGCAGATACGCAGTATTTT
V gene: TRBV18
J gene: TRBJ2-3
clone size: few
D gene: .

CDR3 protein: CASSPQGQIYNEQFF
CDR3 DNA: TGTGCCAGCAGCCCCCAGGGACAAATTTACAATGAGCAGTTCTTC
V gene: TRBV14
J gene: TRBJ2-1
clone size: few
D gene: .

CDR3 protein: CASSLGPDTDTQYF
CDR3 DNA: TGTGCCAGCAGCTTAGGCCCCGACACAGATACGCAGTATTTT
V gene: TRBV7-6
J gene: TRBJ2-3
clone size: few
D gene: .

CDR3 protein: CASSTGGHEQFF
CDR3 DNA: TGTGCCAGCAGTACAGGGGGCCATGAGCAGTTCTTC
V gene: TRBV6-5
J gene: TRBJ2-1
clone size: .
D gene: TRBD1

CDR3 protein: CASSLAGGHHNEQFF
CDR3 DNA: TGTGCCAGCAGCCTAGCGGGAGGACACCACAATGAGCAGTTCTTC
V gene: TRBV6-2/TRBV6-3
J gene: TRBJ2-1
clone size: few
D gene: TRBD2

CDR3 protein: CAISESRGSSPQHF
CDR3 DNA: TGTGCCATCAGTGAGTCCAGGGGGTCATCGCCCCAGCATTTT
V gene: TRBV10-3
J gene: TRBJ1-5
clone size: .
D gene: TRBD1

CDR3 protein: CASSLEPNAADTQYF
CDR3 DNA: TGCGCCAGCAGCTTGGAGCCCAACGCAGCAGATACGCAGTATTTT
V gene: TRBV5-1
J gene: TRBJ2-3
clone size: few
D gene: .

CDR3 protein: CASSLGMGQGYNEQFF
CDR3 DNA: TGTGCCAGCAGCTTGGGAATGGGACAGGGGTACAATGAGCAGTTCTTC
V gene: TRBV5-5
J gene: TRBJ2-1
clone size: few
D gene: TRBD1

CDR3 protein: CASTRQAMNTEAFF
CDR3 DNA: TGTGCCAGCACCCGACAGGCTATGAACACTGAAGCTTTCTTT
V gene: TRBV2
J gene: TRBJ1-1
clone size: .
D gene: .

CDR3 protein: CASSQDEGGELFF
CDR3 DNA: TGTGCCAGCAGCCAGGACGAAGGCGGGGAGCTGTTTTTT
V gene: TRBV4-2
J gene: TRBJ2-2
clone size: .
D gene: .

CDR3 protein: CASSFKGNEKLFF
CDR3 DNA: TGTGCCAGCAGTTTCAAGGGAAATGAAAAACTGTTTTTT
V gene: TRBV12-3/TRBV12-4
J gene: TRBJ1-4
clone size: few
D gene: .

CDR3 protein: CASSQGVTRQETQYF
CDR3 DNA: TGTGCCAGCAGCCAAGGAGTTACCCGACAAGAGACCCAGTACTTC
V gene: TRBV14
J gene: TRBJ2-5
clone size: .
D gene: .

CDR3 protein: CASSSGGAPNTEAFF
CDR3 DNA: TGTGCCAGCAGTTCCGGGGGAGCCCCAAACACTGAAGCTTTCTTT
V gene: TRBV6-5
J gene: TRBJ1-1
clone size: few
D gene: .

CDR3 protein: CASSGTGGSLYTGELFF
CDR3 DNA: TGTGCCAGCAGTGGAACGGGCGGGAGTCTTTACACCGGGGAGCTGTTTTTT
V gene: TRBV27
J gene: TRBJ2-2
clone size: many
D gene: TRBD2

CDR3 protein: CASSLVTGQGNEKLFF
CDR3 DNA: TGTGCCAGCAGCTTAGTAACTGGTCAGGGTAATGAAAAACTGTTTTTT
V gene: TRBV11-2
J gene: TRBJ1-4
clone size: .
D gene: .

CDR3 protein: CASSLMGRVVDTQYF
CDR3 DNA: TGTGCCAGCAGCTTAATGGGCCGAGTGGTTGATACGCAGTATTTT
V gene: TRBV7-3
J gene: TRBJ2-3
clone size: .
D gene: .

CDR3 protein: CASTTGGKSYNEQFF
CDR3 DNA: TGTGCCAGCACAACAGGGGGCAAGTCCTACAATGAGCAGTTCTTC
V gene: TRBV28
J gene: TRBJ2-1
clone size: few
D gene: TRBD1

CDR3 protein: CSAYETGIQETQYF
CDR3 DNA: TGCAGCGCCTACGAGACTGGGATCCAAGAGACCCAGTACTTC
V gene: TRBV29-1
J gene: TRBJ2-5
clone size: .
D gene: .

CDR3 protein: CASSFESTLNSPLHF
CDR3 DNA: TGTGCCAGCAGCTTTGAGTCGACCCTTAATTCACCCCTCCACTTT
V gene: TRBV11-2
J gene: TRBJ1-6
clone size: few
D gene: .

CDR3 protein: CSARDWRGDAGTQYF
CDR3 DNA: TGCAGTGCTAGAGATTGGCGCGGGGATGCGGGGACCCAGTACTTC
V gene: TRBV20-1
J gene: TRBJ2-5
clone size: .
D gene: .

CDR3 protein: CASSRSDRLSPNEKLFF
CDR3 DNA: TGTGCCAGCAGTAGATCGGACAGGCTTTCCCCTAATGAAAAACTGTTTTTT
V gene: TRBV27
J gene: TRBJ1-4
clone size: .
D gene: TRBD1

CDR3 protein: CASSQGRDRVNEQFF
CDR3 DNA: TGTGCCAGCAGCCAAGGCCGGGACAGGGTTAATGAGCAGTTCTTC
V gene: TRBV4-2
J gene: TRBJ2-1
clone size: few
D gene: TRBD1